The rows below give T cell receptor beta chains drawn from one sample of a study of regulatory T cells in long-lasting Graves disease. TCRdb processed the multiplex PCR reads anew with MiXCR; each CDR3 protein has one entry. The sample includes approximately 350,000 distinct CDR3 sequences, around 23% of them seen just once. The material sequenced was peripheral blood mononuclear cells (PBMCs), taken when the disease was refractory, from a patient treated with antithyroid drugs. The receptors originated from a woman between 35 and 50 years old with Graves disease. Both conserved end residues are part of each CDR3. D genes are given only for firm matches. Only part of the rows carry a size: once, few, many, or a class if the clone is expanded.

TRBV9,-,TRBJ2-7,-,CASSVDAGSYEQYF,TGTGCCAGCAGCGTAGATGCTGGTTCCTACGAGCAGTACTTC
TRBV4-1,-,TRBJ2-5,-,CASSHRDYQETQYF,TGCGCCAGCAGCCATCGGGACTACCAAGAGACCCAGTACTTC
TRBV12-5,TRBD2,TRBJ2-1,-,CAIGVSGIVSYNEQFF,TGTGCTATCGGGGTTAGCGGGATAGTCTCCTACAATGAGCAGTTCTTC
TRBV28,TRBD1,TRBJ2-5,many,CASSNPLQGARETQYF,TGTGCCAGCAGTAACCCCCTTCAGGGGGCGCGGGAGACCCAGTACTTC
TRBV3-1,TRBD2,TRBJ2-2,-,CASSQVIGWTRYAGELFF,TGTGCCAGCAGCCAAGTGATAGGGTGGACTAGGTACGCCGGGGAGCTGTTTTTT
TRBV11-2,TRBD1,TRBJ1-1,-,CASSLVVQGVFGKNTEAFF,TGTGCCAGCAGCTTAGTTGTCCAGGGGGTTTTCGGAAAGAACACTGAAGCTTTCTTT
TRBV7-9,-,TRBJ2-3,-,CASSLQSGLSTDTQYF,TGTGCCAGCAGCTTACAGAGCGGGCTTAGCACAGATACGCAGTATTTT
TRBV10-3,-,TRBJ1-1,many,CAISEVSGDTEAFF,TGTGCCATCAGTGAGGTGTCTGGGGACACTGAAGCTTTCTTT
TRBV3-1,TRBD2,TRBJ2-2,-,CASSQEPGLGSGELFF,TGTGCCAGCAGCCAAGAACCGGGACTAGGTTCGGGGGAGCTGTTTTTT
TRBV11-3,TRBD1,TRBJ2-1,-,CASSATGFHEQFF,TGTGCCAGCAGCGCGACAGGGTTCCATGAGCAGTTCTTC
TRBV20-1,TRBD1,TRBJ1-1,many,CSAAGQGSMNTEAFF,TGCAGTGCCGCGGGACAGGGGTCCATGAACACTGAAGCTTTCTTT
TRBV28,-,TRBJ2-3,-,CASSFGGRNTQYF,TGTGCCAGCAGTTTTGGGGGTCGGAATACGCAGTATTTT
TRBV27,-,TRBJ1-1,-,CASSAGPRKAFF,TGTGCCAGCTCTGCGGGTCCTAGGAAAGCTTTCTTT
TRBV27,TRBD2,TRBJ2-7,-,CASSSGTSFYEQYF,TGTGCCAGCAGTTCTGGGACTAGCTTCTACGAGCAGTACTTC
TRBV12-3/TRBV12-4,TRBD1,TRBJ1-2,many,CASSQDRAYGYTF,TGTGCCAGCAGCCAGGACAGGGCGTATGGCTACACCTTC
TRBV6-1,TRBD1,TRBJ1-2,-,CASGTGYGYTF,TGTGCCAGCGGGACAGGTTATGGCTACACCTTC